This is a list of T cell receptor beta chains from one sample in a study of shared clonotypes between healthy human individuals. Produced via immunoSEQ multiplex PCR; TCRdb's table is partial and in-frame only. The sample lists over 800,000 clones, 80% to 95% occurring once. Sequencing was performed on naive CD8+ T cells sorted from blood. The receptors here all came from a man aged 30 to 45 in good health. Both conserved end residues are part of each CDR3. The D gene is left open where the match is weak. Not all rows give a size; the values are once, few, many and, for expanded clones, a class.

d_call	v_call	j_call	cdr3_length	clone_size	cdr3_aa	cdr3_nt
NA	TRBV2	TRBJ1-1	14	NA	CASSDSRDISEAFF	TGTGCCAGCAGTGATTCAAGGGACATCTCTGAAGCTTTCTTT
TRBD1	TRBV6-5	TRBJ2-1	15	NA	CASSISPGTGAWQFF	TGTGCCAGCAGTATTTCCCCTGGGACAGGGGCTTGGCAGTTCTTC
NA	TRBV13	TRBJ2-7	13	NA	CASSRGSSYEQYF	TGTGCCAGCAGCCGCGGAAGTTCCTACGAGCAGTACTTC
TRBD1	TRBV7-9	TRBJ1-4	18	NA	CASSPRQGAAATNEKLFF	TGTGCCAGCAGCCCTCGACAGGGGGCGGCTGCAACTAATGAAAAACTGTTTTTT
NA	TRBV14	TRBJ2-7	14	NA	CASSQRIDSYEQYF	TGTGCCAGCAGCCAGAGAATCGACTCCTACGAGCAGTACTTC
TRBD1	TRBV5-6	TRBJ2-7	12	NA	CASSFDRAEQYF	TGTGCCAGCAGCTTCGACAGGGCCGAGCAGTACTTC
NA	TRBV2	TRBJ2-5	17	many	CASLGVQADGREETQYF	TGTGCCAGCTTGGGGGTGCAGGCGGACGGGAGAGAAGAGACCCAGTACTTC
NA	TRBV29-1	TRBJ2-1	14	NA	CSVGLDFGRGEQFF	TGCAGCGTTGGACTGGACTTCGGCCGGGGGGAGCAGTTCTTC
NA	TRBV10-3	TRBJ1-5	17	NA	CAISESRGLGSNQPQHF	TGTGCCATCAGTGAGTCGAGGGGTCTAGGGAGCAATCAGCCCCAGCATTTT
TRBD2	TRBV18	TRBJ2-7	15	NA	CASSLGLAGEYEQYF	TGTGCCAGCTCCCTTGGACTAGCGGGGGAATACGAGCAGTACTTC
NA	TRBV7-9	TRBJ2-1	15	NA	CASSLGGSPYNEQFF	TGTGCCAGCAGCTTAGGGGGGAGCCCCTACAATGAGCAGTTCTTC
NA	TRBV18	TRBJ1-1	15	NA	CASSPNGGRNTEAFF	TGTGCCAGCTCCCCAAACGGGGGAAGGAACACTGAAGCTTTCTTT
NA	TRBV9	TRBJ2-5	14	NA	CASRPGLEPGTQYF	TGTGCCAGCAGGCCGGGACTGGAGCCTGGGACCCAGTACTTC
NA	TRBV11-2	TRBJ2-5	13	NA	CASSQDSQETQYF	TGTGCCAGCAGCCAGGACAGTCAAGAGACCCAGTACTTC
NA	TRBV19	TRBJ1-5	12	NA	CASSIYNQPQHF	TGTGCCAGTAGTATTTACAATCAGCCCCAGCATTTT
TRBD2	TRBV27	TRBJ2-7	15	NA	CASRIRTSGAWEQYF	TGTGCCAGCAGAATTAGGACTAGCGGGGCTTGGGAGCAGTACTTC
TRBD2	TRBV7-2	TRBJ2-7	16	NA	CASSSVTSPFVYEQYF	TGTGCCAGCAGCTCGGTGACTAGCCCATTCGTTTACGAGCAGTACTTC
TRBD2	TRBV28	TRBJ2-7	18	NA	CASSLQPGTSGSSYEQYF	TGTGCCAGCAGTTTACAACCTGGGACTAGCGGGAGTAGCTACGAGCAGTACTTC
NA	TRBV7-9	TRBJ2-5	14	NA	CASSTPDLQETQYF	TGTGCCAGCAGCACACCGGACCTGCAAGAGACCCAGTACTTC
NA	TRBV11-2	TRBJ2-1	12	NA	CASRTAPEGQFF	TGTGCCAGCAGAACCGCACCGGAGGGGCAGTTCTTC
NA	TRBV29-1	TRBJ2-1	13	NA	CSVEDFRGNEQFF	TGCAGCGTTGAAGATTTCAGGGGCAATGAGCAGTTCTTC
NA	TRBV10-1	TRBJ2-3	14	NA	CASNLGDPTDTQYF	TGCGCCAGCAATCTAGGGGACCCCACAGATACGCAGTATTTT
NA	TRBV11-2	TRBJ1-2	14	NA	CASSSRAEGDGYTF	TGTGCCAGCAGCTCCAGGGCAGAGGGGGATGGCTACACCTTC
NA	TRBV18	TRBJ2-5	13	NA	CASSPGPQETQYF	TGTGCCAGCTCGCCCGGGCCTCAAGAGACCCAGTACTTC
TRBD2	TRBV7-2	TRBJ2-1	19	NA	CASSLPGLAREISYNEQFF	TGTGCCAGCAGCTTACCTGGACTAGCTCGCGAGATCTCCTACAATGAGCAGTTCTTC
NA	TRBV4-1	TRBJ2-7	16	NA	CASSQERTFNSYEQYF	TGCGCCAGCAGCCAAGAGAGGACTTTTAACTCCTACGAGCAGTACTTC
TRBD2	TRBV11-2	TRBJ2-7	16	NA	CASSLGPGGRMDEQYF	TGTGCCAGCAGCTTAGGCCCGGGCGGGAGAATGGACGAGCAGTACTTC
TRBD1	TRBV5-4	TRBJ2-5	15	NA	CASSSSGTEWETQYF	TGTGCCAGCAGCTCGTCCGGGACAGAGTGGGAGACCCAGTACTTC
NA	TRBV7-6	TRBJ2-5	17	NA	CASSQMGVGVREETQYF	TGTGCCAGCAGTCAGATGGGTGTGGGTGTGAGGGAAGAGACCCAGTACTTC
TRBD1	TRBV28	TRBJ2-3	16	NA	CASSSNRGIDTDTQYF	TGTGCCAGCAGTTCTAACAGGGGGATCGACACAGATACGCAGTATTTT
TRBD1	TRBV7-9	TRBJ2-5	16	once	CASSPLTGYYQETQYF	TGTGCCAGCAGCCCACTGACAGGGTACTACCAAGAGACCCAGTACTTC
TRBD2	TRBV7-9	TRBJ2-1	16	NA	CASSIGTSGRRSEQFF	TGTGCCAGCAGTATCGGGACTAGCGGGAGGAGGAGTGAGCAGTTCTTC
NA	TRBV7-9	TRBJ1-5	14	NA	CASSLAQGSQPQHF	TGTGCCAGCAGCTTAGCTCAGGGCAGTCAGCCCCAGCATTTT
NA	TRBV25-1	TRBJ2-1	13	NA	CASSGGGLNEQFF	TGTGCCAGCAGTGGGGGGGGGCTGAATGAGCAGTTCTTC
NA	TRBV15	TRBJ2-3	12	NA	CATSEFLDTQYF	TGTGCCACCAGTGAATTTTTAGATACGCAGTATTTT
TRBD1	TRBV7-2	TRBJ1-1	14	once	CASSLALGTADKDF	TGTGCCAGCAGCTTAGCGTTAGGGACAGCTGATAAAGACTTT
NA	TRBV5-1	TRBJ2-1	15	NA	CASKVAAPSYNEQFF	TGCGCCAGCAAGGTCGCGGCCCCCTCCTACAATGAGCAGTTCTTC
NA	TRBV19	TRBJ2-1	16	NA	CASSIVSGLFYNEQFF	TGTGCCAGTAGTATAGTATCAGGACTCTTCTACAATGAGCAGTTCTTC
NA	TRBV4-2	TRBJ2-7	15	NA	CASSQSTQGSDEQYF	TGTGCCAGCAGCCAAAGCACCCAGGGGAGCGACGAGCAGTACTTC
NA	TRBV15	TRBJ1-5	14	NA	CATSRDGSNQPQHF	TGTGCCACCAGCAGAGACGGGAGCAATCAGCCCCAGCATTTT
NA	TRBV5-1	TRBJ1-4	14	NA	CASSSYPPTEKLFF	TGCGCCAGCAGCTCTTACCCTCCTACTGAAAAACTGTTTTTT
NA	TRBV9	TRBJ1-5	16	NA	CASSGGTNGRKQPQHF	TGTGCCAGCAGCGGGGGGACAAACGGCAGAAAGCAGCCCCAGCATTTT
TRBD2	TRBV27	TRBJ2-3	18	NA	CASSSIEGLAGNTDTQYF	TGTGCCAGCAGTTCAATAGAAGGACTAGCGGGAAACACAGATACGCAGTATTTT
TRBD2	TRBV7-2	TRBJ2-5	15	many	CASSFWGGHQETQYF	TGTGCCAGCAGCTTCTGGGGGGGACACCAAGAGACCCAGTACTTC
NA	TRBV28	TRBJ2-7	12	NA	CASSYARSEQYF	TGTGCCAGCAGTTACGCACGAAGCGAGCAGTACTTC
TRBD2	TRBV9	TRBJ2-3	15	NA	CASSLSGTITDTQYF	TGTGCCAGCAGCTTGTCCGGGACTATCACAGATACGCAGTATTTT
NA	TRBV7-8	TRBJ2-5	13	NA	CASSLMGQETQYF	TGTGCCAGCAGCTTAATGGGCCAAGAGACCCAGTACTTC
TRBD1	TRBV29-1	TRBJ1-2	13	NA	CSVTGTGGYGYTF	TGCAGCGTGACTGGGACAGGGGGCTATGGCTACACCTTC
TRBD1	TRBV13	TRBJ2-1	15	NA	CASRNTGQGGNEQFF	TGTGCCAGCAGGAACACGGGACAGGGAGGCAATGAGCAGTTCTTC
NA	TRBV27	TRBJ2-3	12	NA	CASSPSSDTQYF	TGTGCCAGCAGTCCCAGTTCGGATACGCAGTATTTT
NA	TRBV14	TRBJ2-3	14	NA	CASSQASGADTQYF	TGTGCCAGCAGCCAAGCTAGTGGGGCAGATACGCAGTATTTT
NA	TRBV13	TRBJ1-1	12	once	CASSHGAVEAFF	TGTGCCAGCAGCCACGGGGCAGTTGAAGCTTTCTTT
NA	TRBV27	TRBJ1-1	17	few	CASSSWLGDTMNTEAFF	TGTGCCAGCAGTTCATGGCTCGGGGATACCATGAACACTGAAGCTTTCTTT
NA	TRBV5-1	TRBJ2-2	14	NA	CASSLVWSTGELFF	TGCGCCAGCAGCTTGGTATGGAGCACCGGGGAGCTGTTTTTT
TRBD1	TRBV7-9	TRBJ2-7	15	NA	CASSPDRGKTYEQYF	TGTGCCAGCAGCCCCGACAGGGGCAAAACCTACGAGCAGTACTTC
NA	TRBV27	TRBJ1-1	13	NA	CASSLGSSTEAFF	TGTGCCAGCAGTTTGGGCAGTTCCACTGAAGCTTTCTTT